These T cell receptor beta chains were read from a single sample in a study of blood T cell repertoires in COVID-19. TCRdb's table, derived via immunoSEQ multiplex PCR, lists solely in-frame clones and lacks some. The repertoire holds about 220,000 clones, 80% to 85% seen once, with approximately 5% in the top ten. Sequences were obtained from peripheral blood. These TCRs come from a human donor in a cohort sampled during active COVID-19. Both conserved end residues are part of each CDR3. Fields, in order: J gene, D gene, clone size, V gene, CDR3 DNA, CDR3 protein. The D gene is left open where the match is weak. Size is omitted from some rows. Given values are once, few, many or a class for expanded clones.

J: TRBJ2-1
D: TRBD2
size: NA
V: TRBV19
DNA: TGTGCCAGTACTCGAGGACTAGCGGAGCCAGGGAGGGTGTATGAGCAGTTCTTC
CDR3: CASTRGLAEPGRVYEQFF

J: TRBJ1-6
D: TRBD1
size: NA
V: TRBV14
DNA: TGTGCCAGCAGCCAAAGAACAGGGGTGGGATCACCCCTCCACTTT
CDR3: CASSQRTGVGSPLHF

J: TRBJ1-5
D: NA
size: NA
V: TRBV28
DNA: TGTGCCAGCTCAGGGGTTGTGCAGCCCCAGCATTTT
CDR3: CASSGVVQPQHF

J: TRBJ2-2
D: TRBD1
size: NA
V: TRBV19
DNA: TGTGCCAGTAGTATGACCCCGGGGACAGGGGTTTCCGGGGAGCTGTTTTTT
CDR3: CASSMTPGTGVSGELFF

J: TRBJ2-7
D: NA
size: NA
V: TRBV5-6
DNA: TGTGCCAGCAGCTTCCCAGGGGAGGGCTCGTACGAGCAGTACTTC
CDR3: CASSFPGEGSYEQYF

J: TRBJ2-5
D: TRBD2
size: NA
V: TRBV20-1
DNA: TGCAGTGCTAGTGAGCCTAGCGGGAGCTCTTTAAAAGAGACCCAGTACTTC
CDR3: CSASEPSGSSLKETQYF

J: TRBJ1-2
D: NA
size: NA
V: TRBV2
DNA: TGTGCCAGCAGCCTATCGGGAGGAATTATCGGTGGCTACACCTTC
CDR3: CASSLSGGIIGGYTF

J: TRBJ2-7
D: NA
size: NA
V: TRBV28
DNA: TGTGCCAGCGTGGCTGGGGGGAGCTCCTACGAGCAGTACTTC
CDR3: CASVAGGSSYEQYF

J: TRBJ2-5
D: TRBD2
size: once
V: TRBV4-2
DNA: TGTGCCAGCAGCCAAGGGACTAGCGGGGGGATATATGAGACCCAGTACTTC
CDR3: CASSQGTSGGIYETQYF

J: TRBJ2-7
D: TRBD2
size: once
V: TRBV9
DNA: TGTGCCAGCAGCGCAGATCCGGGACTAGCGGGTCTCTCCTACGAGCAGTACTTC
CDR3: CASSADPGLAGLSYEQYF

J: TRBJ2-1
D: TRBD2
size: NA
V: TRBV30
DNA: TGTGCCTGGAGGGAAATAGCGGGAGCCTACAATGAGCAGTTCTTC
CDR3: CAWREIAGAYNEQFF

J: TRBJ1-1
D: TRBD1
size: NA
V: TRBV10-3
DNA: TGTGCCATCAGGCGGAGTGGCATAGGGGGCAGAGCTGAAGCTTTCTTT
CDR3: CAIRRSGIGGRAEAFF

J: TRBJ1-5
D: NA
size: NA
V: TRBV5-5
DNA: TGTGCCAGCAGCTTGGTTACGGTCGGTCAGCCCCAGCATTTT
CDR3: CASSLVTVGQPQHF

J: TRBJ2-7
D: NA
size: few
V: TRBV29-1
DNA: TGCAGCGTTTTTATACGACAAGACTACGAGCAGTACTTC
CDR3: CSVFIRQDYEQYF

J: TRBJ2-1
D: TRBD2
size: NA
V: TRBV4-2
DNA: TGTGCCAGCAGCCAAGTTCCGACTAGCGGGACCTACAATGAGCAGTTCTTC
CDR3: CASSQVPTSGTYNEQFF

J: TRBJ2-7
D: NA
size: once
V: TRBV27
DNA: TGTGCCAGCAGTTTTCAGGGGCCGCGGAGCTCCTACGAGCAGTACTTC
CDR3: CASSFQGPRSSYEQYF

J: TRBJ1-1
D: NA
size: NA
V: TRBV5-1
DNA: TGCGCCAGCAGCTCTAGACAGCACCTTGAAGCTTTCTTT
CDR3: CASSSRQHLEAFF

J: TRBJ2-1
D: TRBD2
size: NA
V: TRBV7-8
DNA: TGTGCCAGCAGCCGACTAGCGGGGGACAATGAGCAGTTCTTC
CDR3: CASSRLAGDNEQFF

J: TRBJ2-7
D: NA
size: NA
V: TRBV5-1
DNA: TGCGCCAGCACCATCTCCGGGGTGCAGTACTTC
CDR3: CASTISGVQYF

J: TRBJ2-6
D: NA
size: NA
V: TRBV27
DNA: TGTGCCAGCAGGATACAGGTCTCTGGGGCCAACGTCCTGACTTTC
CDR3: CASRIQVSGANVLTF

J: TRBJ2-2
D: NA
size: NA
V: TRBV7-3
DNA: TGTGCCAGCAGCTTATCCAGGAACACCGGGGAGCTGTTTTTT
CDR3: CASSLSRNTGELFF

J: TRBJ1-4
D: TRBD1
size: few
V: TRBV28
DNA: TGTGCCAGCAGTTTTATCCGGGACAGTTTAAATGAAAAACTGTTTTTT
CDR3: CASSFIRDSLNEKLFF

J: TRBJ1-3
D: NA
size: NA
V: TRBV5-1
DNA: TGCGCCAGCGGTGGGGATTCAGGGTTCTCTGGAAACACCATATATTTT
CDR3: CASGGDSGFSGNTIYF

J: TRBJ2-7
D: NA
size: NA
V: TRBV7-2
DNA: TGTGCCAGCAGCTTATGGGGCACTTCCTACGAGCAGTACTTC
CDR3: CASSLWGTSYEQYF

J: TRBJ2-7
D: TRBD2
size: NA
V: TRBV11-2
DNA: TGTGCCAGCAGCTTAGATAGGCTAGCGGGAGTTCCCGAGCAGTACTTC
CDR3: CASSLDRLAGVPEQYF

J: TRBJ1-4
D: NA
size: NA
V: TRBV28
DNA: TGTGCCACCGGTTGGGCTGAAAAACTGTTTTTT
CDR3: CATGWAEKLFF

J: TRBJ2-5
D: TRBD1
size: NA
V: TRBV24-1
DNA: TGTGCCACCAGTGATTCGACAGGGGCGGGGGAGACCCAGTACTTC
CDR3: CATSDSTGAGETQYF

J: TRBJ2-7
D: TRBD2
size: NA
V: TRBV6-5
DNA: TGTGCCAGCAGTTCCCCGAGGACTAGCGAGTACGAGCAGTACTTC
CDR3: CASSSPRTSEYEQYF

J: TRBJ2-7
D: TRBD2
size: NA
V: TRBV6-2/TRBV6-3
DNA: TGTGCCAGCAGTTACTCAGGAATAGCGGGATACGAGCAGTACTTC
CDR3: CASSYSGIAGYEQYF

J: TRBJ1-5
D: TRBD1
size: NA
V: TRBV28
DNA: TGTGCCAGCAGATCAGCGCACAGGGGCCTTAATCAGCCCCAGCATTTT
CDR3: CASRSAHRGLNQPQHF

J: TRBJ1-5
D: NA
size: NA
V: TRBV19
DNA: TGTGCCAGCAAGAGACAGGCCCGGGGAAATCAGCCCCAGCATTTT
CDR3: CASKRQARGNQPQHF

J: TRBJ1-5
D: NA
size: NA
V: TRBV28
DNA: TGTGCCAGCAGTTTATTCCCAGGTCAGCCCCAGCATTTT
CDR3: CASSLFPGQPQHF

J: TRBJ2-1
D: NA
size: NA
V: TRBV4-1
DNA: TGCGCCAGCAGCCAAGCGCAGGGTAGAGATGAGCAGTTCTTC
CDR3: CASSQAQGRDEQFF

J: TRBJ2-7
D: TRBD2
size: NA
V: TRBV19
DNA: TGTGCCAGTAGTATTGACCTAGCGGGAGGCCTCCCCTACGAGCAGTACTTC
CDR3: CASSIDLAGGLPYEQYF

J: TRBJ1-2
D: NA
size: NA
V: TRBV7-2
DNA: TGTGCCAGCAGCTTATGGAGGGATGCTAACTATGGCTACACCTTC
CDR3: CASSLWRDANYGYTF

J: TRBJ2-3
D: TRBD1
size: NA
V: TRBV6-5
DNA: TGTGCCAGCAGTCCGAGGGACAGGGCTTCAGATACGCAGTATTTT
CDR3: CASSPRDRASDTQYF

J: TRBJ2-3
D: TRBD2
size: few
V: TRBV6-5
DNA: TGTGCCAGCACTTGGACTAGCGGCACAGATACGCAGTATTTT
CDR3: CASTWTSGTDTQYF